This T cell receptor beta chain originates from a study of cytomegalovirus exposure and HLA in healthy donors. In the study overall: Earlier, 95 million to 130 million unique TCR beta sequences were recovered from roughly 170 million T cells by an analysis. Study-wide findings and caveats: Some V segments, including TRBV6-2 and TRBV6-3, were excluded as indistinguishable. CMV serostatus was the only immune exposure information that was available.

Healthy bone marrow donors made up the cohort. The PCR had 60 Vbeta and 13 Jbeta primers. TCRdb's copy holds only in-frame clones and misses some; the assay was immunoSEQ multiplex PCR. The repertoire holds 160,000 or so clones, with 80% as singletons. About this clone: Its antigen is unknown.

CDR1 and CDR2 from the germline V gene are SNHLY and FYNNEI. V lost 1 base and J 3 bases, leaving 7 bases between the germline ends. The CDR3 runs to 14 residues. Specimen: PBMCs. The receptor was isolated from a man younger than 30 in good health and CMV-seropositive. The chain has TRBV2 and TRBJ2-1; TRBD2 is a possible D gene (5 bases). Here the CDR3 reads CASSEERIYNEQFF. The CDR3, as DNA: TGTGCCAGCAGTGAAGAGCGGATCTACAATGAGCAGTTCTTC.